Listed below are T cell receptor beta chains from one sample, sequenced in a study of T cells in Graves' hyperthyroidism and ophthalmopathy. From the multiplex PCR reads, TCRdb called clonotypes with MiXCR, one entry per CDR3 protein. The table shows about 640,000 distinct CDR3 sequences, with roughly 15% occurring only once. The sequencing sample was made of blood. These TCRs come from a woman aged 50 to 60 with Graves' ophthalmopathy. CDR3s include the opening cysteine and the closing phenylalanine or tryptophan. Fields, in order: D gene, clone size, V gene, J gene, CDR3 DNA, CDR3 protein. D genes are given only for firm matches. Part of the rows lack a size; the others show once, few, many or a class for expanded clones.

>TRBD1|NA|TRBV7-2|TRBJ1-2
TGTGCCAGCAGCTTATTGGTCAGGGGGCGGGATGGCTACACCTTC
CASSLLVRGRDGYTF
>TRBD2|many|TRBV28|TRBJ2-1
TGTGCCAGCAGTTTACTCGGGACTAGCGTCTTAGGGCACAATGAGCAGTTCTTC
CASSLLGTSVLGHNEQFF
>NA|many|TRBV28|TRBJ2-3
TGTGCCAGCAGTCCGACGGGAGTCCTCCTCACAGATACGCAGTATTTT
CASSPTGVLLTDTQYF
>TRBD1|many|TRBV13|TRBJ1-1
TGTGCCAGCAGCTCGCCTCGGGACAGGGGAGTGACTGAAGCTTTCTTT
CASSSPRDRGVTEAFF
>TRBD2|many|TRBV15|TRBJ2-7
TGTGCCACCAGCAGAGAAAGGACTAGCGGGACCATTGGCGAGCAGTACTTC
CATSRERTSGTIGEQYF
>NA|many|TRBV15|TRBJ1-2
TGTGCCACCAGTGGAGACTTGAACTATGGCTACACCTTC
CATSGDLNYGYTF
>TRBD1|NA|TRBV5-1|TRBJ2-1
TGCGCCAGCAGCTTGTCGGGACAGGGGCGAACCTACAATGAGCAGTTCTTC
CASSLSGQGRTYNEQFF
>TRBD2|once|TRBV28|TRBJ2-7
TGTGCCAGCAGTCCCCAACTAGCGGGAGTGAACGAGCAGTACTTC
CASSPQLAGVNEQYF
>NA|many|TRBV7-3|TRBJ2-1
TGTGCCAGCAGCTCGGACGGGAGTTTCTCCTACAATGAGCAGTTCTTC
CASSSDGSFSYNEQFF
>TRBD1|few|TRBV12-3/TRBV12-4|TRBJ1-3
TGTGCCAGCAGTTCCAGGGGGCGCCGGAATCCCGACACCATATATTTT
CASSSRGRRNPDTIYF
>NA|NA|TRBV18|TRBJ2-1
TGTGCCAGCTCACCACCCTACTACAATGAGCAGTTCTTC
CASSPPYYNEQFF
>TRBD1|once|TRBV6-1|TRBJ2-1
TGTGCCAGCACCAAACAGGGGACCTACAATGAGCAGTTCTTC
CASTKQGTYNEQFF
>TRBD2|many|TRBV10-3|TRBJ2-5
TGTGCCATCAGTGGGCATGGGACTAGCGGGAATTATGAAGAGACCCAGTACTTC
CAISGHGTSGNYEETQYF
>NA|many|TRBV11-3|TRBJ1-1
TGTGCCAGCAGCTCCAACAGGAGGACTGAAGCTTTCTTT
CASSSNRRTEAFF